These T cell receptor beta chains were read from a single sample in a study of cytomegalovirus exposure and HLA in healthy donors. The assay was immunoSEQ multiplex PCR, and TCRdb's table has in-frame clones only and misses some. This sample yields around 200,000 clones, of which around 86% are seen a single time; approximately 10% belongs to the top ten. The specimen sequenced was PBMCs. Receptor source: a woman between 50 and 59 years old in good health and CMV-seropositive. The CDR3 runs from the conserved cysteine through the conserved F or W.

v_call | cdr3_aa
TRBV28 | CASSPGLAGGFTDTQYF
TRBV7-2 | CASSSALAGNTDTQYF
TRBV7-9 | CASSLAYNQPQHF
TRBV7-3 | CASSLQDRIGPLHF
TRBV7-9 | CASSKTNTEAFF
TRBV5-1 | CASSLAPVPGELFF
TRBV7-8 | CASSHSGTGKTGELFF
TRBV11-3 | CASSSHPGVEAFF
TRBV7-2 | CASSGSGGFYNEQFF
TRBV9 | CASSSPYAGDTGELFF
TRBV19 | CASSNQDYPGGELFF
TRBV19 | CASSWTGRDEKLFF
TRBV6-5 | CASSPPGGVTDEQFF
TRBV2 | CASSGYYTGELFF
TRBV19 | CASSMLRTVFGKLFF
TRBV7-9 | CASSPTGDNEQYF
TRBV27 | CASSFFGQGDMNTEAFF
TRBV19 | CASKAQGMRNEQFF
TRBV5-1 | CASSSGEVPEAFF
TRBV4-1 | CASSPYAGTGGRRAGNTIYF
TRBV6-6 | CASSGTGMAGYTF
TRBV7-2 | CASSARTTYEQYF
TRBV7-2 | CASSLARGGTDTQYF
TRBV30 | CAWSERWGGGYTF
TRBV2 | CASSGGTGKRAYGYTF
TRBV5-1 | CASSSRTQGHYEQYF
TRBV4-3 | CASSQETGGRYEQYF
TRBV19 | CASGQNSNQPQHF
TRBV6-5 | CASLQGGFVGGYTF
TRBV29-1 | CSVSKGADLVNEKLFF
TRBV5-4 | CASASEGGAGETQYF
TRBV7-3 | CASSPTGGTEAFF
TRBV9 | CASSVGQGGTEAFF
TRBV6-5 | CASKAGGAGTEAFF
TRBV5-6 | CASSLRVGGKVFFTEAFF
TRBV28 | CASTVLGSAGNEQFF
TRBV6-5 | CASSSRQESNTGELFF
TRBV7-2 | CASSKAGDSYGYTF
TRBV7-6 | CASSFRVAGRGDTQYF
TRBV21-1 | CASSEGQEGEKLFF
TRBV6-4 | CASSATEGAVDTQYF
TRBV19 | CASSIDVRGSTNTEAFF
TRBV5-1 | CASSLGAGDSTDTQYF
TRBV29-1 | CSVEALTGRSYEQYF
TRBV2 | CASNVAGGYYTDTQYF
TRBV5-1 | CASSFDQSSYEQYF
TRBV19 | CASSTTGNTGELFF